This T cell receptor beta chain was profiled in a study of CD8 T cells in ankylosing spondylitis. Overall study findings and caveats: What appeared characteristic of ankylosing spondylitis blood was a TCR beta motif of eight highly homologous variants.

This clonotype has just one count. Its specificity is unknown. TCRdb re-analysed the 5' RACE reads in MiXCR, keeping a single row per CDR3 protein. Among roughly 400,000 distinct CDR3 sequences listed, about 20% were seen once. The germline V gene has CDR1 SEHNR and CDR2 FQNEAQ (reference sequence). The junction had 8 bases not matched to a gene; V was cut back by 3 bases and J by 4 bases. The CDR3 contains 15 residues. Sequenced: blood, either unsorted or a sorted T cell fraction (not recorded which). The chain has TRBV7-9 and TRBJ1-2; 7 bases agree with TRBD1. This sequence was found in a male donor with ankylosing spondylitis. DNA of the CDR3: TGTGCCAGCAGCTTGGGGGACAGCCTTTTCTATGGCTACACCTTC. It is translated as CASSLGDSLFYGYTF.